This T cell receptor (beta chain) was captured in a study of post-analysis software for immune sequencing data. For the study at large: Progressive-relapsing, secondary progressive and relapsing-remitting multiple sclerosis were among the disease courses included. Study conclusions and caveats: When patients were compared with controls, about 5 TRBV segments were more frequent, TRBV5-6, TRBV5-1 and TRBV20-1 among them. Those with multiple sclerosis, the patient group, showed significantly lower normalized Chao1 diversity than controls.

Germline-derived CDR1 and CDR2 are SQVTM and ANQGSEA. The ends were cut back, 2 bases at V and 8 bases at J, with 12 bases in the middle. This CDR3 comprises 12 residues. The TCR beta cDNA libraries carried unique molecular identifiers. TCRdb itself ran the PCR reads through MiXCR, one entry per CDR3 protein. The sample includes hundreds of thousands of distinct CDR3 sequences, about 32% seen only once; the top ten take more than 0.45%. Turning to this clonotype: The antigen is not known.

The sequence was collected from a girl between 5 and 17 years old with multiple sclerosis. The chain combines TRBV29-1 with TRBJ1-1; possible D gene TRBD1, 6 bases. Input material: blood. The CDR3 sequence is CSVERGTLEAFF. As DNA, the CDR3 is TGCAGCGTTGAAAGGGGGACACTAGAAGCTTTCTTT.